These 17 T cell receptor delta chains were all obtained from the same sample, sequenced in a study of γδ T cells in repeated Plasmodium falciparum infection. TCRdb reran clone calling via CATT on the multiplex PCR reads. The sample gives approximately 90,000 delta-chain clones, more than 0.85% of which show up once; around a tenth is in the top ten. Gammadelta T cells were flow-sorted from PBMC into Vgamma9/Vdelta2+ and Vdelta2-negative populations for bulk analysis. Sequencing was done on a sample of gamma-delta T cells from blood. The receptor set was obtained from a pool of human donors (malaria-infected and uninfected, not separated).

About this clone: TCRdb assigns this DNA the protein of a much larger clone, which departs from its translation at residue 6; this likely reflects a read error, and the protein shown comes from translating the DNA. The chain is built from TRDV1 and TRDJ1; the match to TRDD3 covers 10 bases. Germline-derived CDR1 and CDR2 are TSWWSYY and QGS. The trim removed 2 bases at V and 2 bases at J, leaving 23 bases unmatched. The CDR3 length is 22 residues. CDR3 sequence reads: CALGEASGGYMFVLGDTDKLIF. Here the CDR3 DNA reads TGTGCTCTTGGGGAAGCCTCGGGCGGCTACATGTTCGTACTGGGGGATACCGATAAACTCATCTTT.

This clone was observed a few times. This DNA's translation differs at residue 14 from TCRdb's protein, which comes from a much larger clone; a read error is likely, and the protein shown is translated from the DNA. This sequence joins TRDV2 and TRDJ1, with 10 bases aligning to TRDD3. No J gene was available from TCRdb, and it was assigned here by a germline match of the DNA. Germline assignment: CDR1 GEAIGNYY and CDR2 EKD. The CDR3 contains 17 residues. Here the CDR3 DNA reads TGTGCCTGTGACACCGTAGGGGGATACGCGGATCCCGATAGACTCATCTTT. Translation gives CACDTVGGYADPDRLIF.

Remarks on this clone: A far larger clone is just one base off, so this is likely a read error. The same CDR3 also results from other DNA sequences found in this sample. CDR3 region: CALGVSCGDPTCGTDKLIF. In DNA form, the CDR3 reads TGTGCTCTTGGGGTCTCCTGTGGGGATCCTACCTGTGGGACCGATAAACTCATCTTT. This chain connects TRDV1 to TRDJ1; either TRDD2 or TRDD3 may supply D (6 bases each). The J gene, absent from TCRdb, was called here by matching the DNA to germline. This CDR3 has 19 amino acids. Trimming stripped 4 bases from V and 2 bases from J, with 26 bases between. Looked up from germline, CDR1 is TSWWSYY and CDR2 is QGS.

To note about this clone: The likely explanation is a read error, given a far larger clone one base away. The sample carries other DNA sequences with the same CDR3. The chain employs TRDV3 and TRDJ1, with a possible D match to TRDD3 (5 bases). TCRdb lists no J gene, so it was determined here by aligning the DNA to germline. Trimming left V 5 bases short and J 1 base short, with 32 bases between. Germline-derived CDR1 and CDR2 are TVYSNPD and GDNSRS (reference sequence). The CDR3 covers 19 residues. The CDR3 DNA is TGTGCCATACGTGCTCACTCTGAATTGTGCGAAAGTGCCACCGATAAACTCATCTTT. Translation: CAIRAHSELCESATDKLIF.

As concerns this clone: A far larger clone is one base from this, pointing to a likely read error. Other DNA sequences in the sample encode the same CDR3. The V call is TRDV1, the J call TRDJ1; 7 bases agree with TRDD3. With 5 bases clipped from V and 1 base from J, the junction kept 19 bases outside the gene matches. Germline CDR1 reads TSWWSYY; CDR2 reads QGS. The CDR3 is 19 amino acids. CDR3 residues: CALGRPPSWGYSATDKLIF. DNA for the CDR3: TGTGCTCTTGGGCGTCCTCCCTCCTGGGGGTACTCGGCCACCGATAAACTCATCTTT.

On this clone itself: A single base is all that separates this from a far larger clone, so a read error is likely. In the same sample, other DNA sequences code for this CDR3. The genes are TRDV1 and TRDJ2; tentative D call: TRDD3 (5 bases). Germline V gives CDR1 TSWWSYY, CDR2 QGS. The CDR3 loop spans 18 amino acids. As DNA, the CDR3 is TGCGCTCTTGGGGAACTATCCCCCTCTGGAGCCCTGACAGCACAACTCTTCTTT. It translates to CALGELSPSGALTAQLFF.

This clone was counted a few times. The mismatch at residue 11 between this DNA's translation and the TCRdb protein of a much larger clone likely reflects a read error; the protein shown is translated from the DNA. The chain carries TRDV1 and TRDJ1, with a weak D call TRDD2 (6 bases). Germline lookup yields CDR1 TSWWSYY and CDR2 QGS. V was shortened by 2 bases and J by 1 base, with 41 bases between the two germline ends. This CDR3 region has 25 residues. The CDR3 nucleotides read TGTGCTCTTGGGGAAAGTACTGAACAGGCTGCGTCCTACCCTCACTGGTATATGGGCACCGATAAACTCATCTTT. This translates into CALGESTEQAASYPHWYMGTDKLIF.

A note on this clone: TCRdb's protein, taken from a much larger clone, differs from this DNA's translation at residue 16, likely owing to a read error; the protein displayed comes from the DNA. The J gene is uncalled and the V gene is TRDV1; the table's TRDD3 call for D was not verified on the DNA. The germline V gene has CDR1 TSWWSYY and CDR2 QGS. CDR3 length: 18 amino acids. CDR3 DNA: TGTGCTCTTGGGGAACTCCAGCTGGGGGATATCCTGACAGCACAACCCTTCTTT. Protein product: CALGELQLGDILTAQPFF.

Ten or more counts support this clone. TCRdb records a much larger clone's protein for this DNA, with a difference at residue 6 that likely arises from a read error; the protein given is the translation of the DNA. CDR3 nucleotides: TGTGCCTGTGACACCGCGGGGGGATCTAAAGATAAACTCATCTTT. Protein product: CACDTAGGSKDKLIF. The chain is built from TRDV2 and TRDJ1; 7 nucleotides align to TRDD3. The CDR3 consists of 15 residues. Looked up from germline, CDR1 is GEAIGNYY and CDR2 is EKD. V gave up 0 bases and J gave up 5 bases; unmatched junction bases: 8.

This clone appeared a few times. TCRdb records a much larger clone's protein for this DNA, with a difference at residue 12 that likely arises from a read error; the protein given is the translation of the DNA. V usage is TRDV2 and J usage is TRDJ1, with 9 bases lining up with TRDD3. Germline V gene data show CDR1 as GEAIGNYY and CDR2 as EKD. V trimming: 0 bases; J trimming: 2 bases; junction bases outside the gene matches: 15. The CDR3 spans 19 residues. CDR3: CACDTVGGYSVVITDKLIF. DNA of the CDR3: TGTGCCTGTGACACCGTTGGGGGATATAGTGTGGTCATAACCGATAAACTCATCTTT.

Points on this clone: Since a far larger clone is one base different, this is likely a read error. The sample contains more than one DNA sequence encoding this CDR3. This chain joins TRDV1 and TRDJ1; a weak D match, TRDD2 (5 bases). In the absence of a J gene in TCRdb, the DNA was matched to germline to assign it here. The CDR3 runs to 16 residues. Germline values: CDR1 TSWWSYY, CDR2 QGS. V was pared by 1 base and J by 8 bases, with 20 bases between. CDR3 residues: CALGEPYKPERDKLIF. The CDR3 nucleotides read TGTGCTCTTGGGGAACCCTACAAACCGGAGCGCGACAAACTCATCTTT.

This clone was seen repeatedly, ten times or more. A far larger clone is only one base removed, so a read error is likely. This same CDR3 is encoded by further DNA sequences in the sample. The chain combines TRDV1 with TRDJ1, with 8 positions matching TRDD3. The J segment lost 5 bases and the V segment lost 5 bases, leaving 19 bases of the junction unmatched. Looked up from germline, CDR1 is TSWWSYY and CDR2 is QGS. The CDR3 sequence is 18 residues long. The CDR3 spells CALGTLPGGGGWRDKLIF. The CDR3, as DNA: TGTGCTCTTGGGACGCTTCCGGGAGGTGGGGGATGGAGGGATAAACTCATCTTT.

This clone came up a few times. The amino acid sequence in TCRdb belongs to a much larger clone and departs from this DNA's translation at residue 5, likely a sequencing read error; the sequence shown is translated from the DNA. The chain carries TRDV1 and TRDJ1; 9 bases line up with TRDD3. As TCRdb names no J gene, one was assigned here on the basis of a DNA match to germline. Germline values: CDR1 TSWWSYY, CDR2 QGS. With V trimmed by 4 bases and J by 0 bases, 18 bases remained unmatched. There are 20 residues in the CDR3. The chain's CDR3 is CALGGLIFPTGGMYTDKLIF. The CDR3 DNA sequence: TGTGCTCTTGGGGGACTGATCTTCCCTACTGGGGGAATGTACACCGATAAACTCATCTTT.

Comment on this clone: TCRdb's entry gives the protein of a much larger clone, which mismatches this DNA's translation at residue 11, likely from a read error; the protein reported here is translated from the DNA. CDR3 protein: CALWGRVSYTNKLIF. The CDR3 DNA reads as TGTGCTCTGTGGGGAAGAGTGTCGTACACCAATAAACTCATCTTT. V and J are TRDV1 and TRDJ1; D may be TRDD3 (5 bases). Here the J gene came from matching the DNA to germline, since TCRdb omits it. CDR1 and CDR2 from the germline V gene are TSWWSYY and QGS. This CDR3 comprises 15 residues.

Remarks on this clone: A far larger clone is a single base away, which makes a read error likely. Other nucleotide sequences from this sample produce the same CDR3. V gene TRDV1 was called; the J gene was not; the D call TRDD3 from the table was never checked on the DNA. This CDR3 has 22 residues. CDR1 TSWWSYY and CDR2 QGS come from the germline V gene. This chain's CDR3 is CALGELSYNVLLGDAYTDKLIF. The CDR3 DNA follows: TGTGCTCTTGGGGAACTAAGCTACAACGTCTTACTGGGGGATGCTTACACCGATAAACTAATCTTT.

As for this clone: This DNA's translation and the protein TCRdb lists, from a much larger clone, do not match at residue 4, likely due to a read error; the protein shown is translated from the DNA. The chain employs TRDV2 and TRDJ1, with TRDD3 matching over 13 bases. No J gene is reported in TCRdb; it was inferred here by comparing the DNA with germline. In germline, CDR1 is GEAIGNYY, CDR2 EKD. This CDR3 spans 20 amino acids. The CDR3, as DNA: TGTGCCTGTAACACCGTTCCCACAACTGGGGGATACGGGTACACCGATAAACTCATCTTT. Protein: CACNTVPTTGGYGYTDKLIF.

This clone was seen only a few times. This DNA's translation and the protein TCRdb lists, from a much larger clone, do not match at residue 8, likely due to a read error; the protein shown is translated from the DNA. This chain links TRDV2 with TRDJ1, with TRDD3 as a possible D gene (5 bases). TCRdb supplies no J gene; here it was assigned by aligning the nucleotide sequence to germline. The germline V gene has CDR1 GEAIGNYY and CDR2 EKD. CDR3 length equals 16 residues. Trimming took 3 bases from V and 0 from J, leaving 16 bases between them. CDR3 DNA sequence: TGTGCCTGTGACTCTCTACTGGAGATTTACACCGATAAACTCATCTTT. This codes for CACDSLLEIYTDKLIF.